The entry below describes one TCR beta chain. Its target antigen remains unknown. Base qualities are not recorded, but no much larger clone differs from it by a single base. The data are from a study of control samples from healthy donors and cancer patients (dated by TCRdb to about 2020). At the junction V is shortened by 3 bases and J by 0 bases; bases outside the gene matches: 2. Including the terminal cysteine and phenylalanine, the CDR3 comprises 15 residues. CDR3 DNA only is kept here, 45 bases in frame from base 1. As encoded in the germline V gene (reference sequence), CDR1 is LNHDA while CDR2 is SQIVND. To prepare the library, the immunoSEQ multiplex PCR assay was applied. TCRdb provides this immuneACCESS table in a form limited to in-frame rearrangements. Some clones are lacking; in checked studies, under half of them reflect an unresolved V gene, and why the rest are absent is not known. This sample is represented by some 120,000 clones; approximately 94% of them were singletons. About 4% of the sample lies in the top ten.

The chain employs TRBV19 and TRBJ1-5; 7 bases in the junction line up with TRBD1. The sample consisted of blood. The sequence derives from a man aged 30-40 years in good health. The base sequence is TGTGCCAGTAGTATTTGGGACAGTAGCAATCAGCCCCAGCATTTT. Its translation reads: CASSIWDSSNQPQHF.